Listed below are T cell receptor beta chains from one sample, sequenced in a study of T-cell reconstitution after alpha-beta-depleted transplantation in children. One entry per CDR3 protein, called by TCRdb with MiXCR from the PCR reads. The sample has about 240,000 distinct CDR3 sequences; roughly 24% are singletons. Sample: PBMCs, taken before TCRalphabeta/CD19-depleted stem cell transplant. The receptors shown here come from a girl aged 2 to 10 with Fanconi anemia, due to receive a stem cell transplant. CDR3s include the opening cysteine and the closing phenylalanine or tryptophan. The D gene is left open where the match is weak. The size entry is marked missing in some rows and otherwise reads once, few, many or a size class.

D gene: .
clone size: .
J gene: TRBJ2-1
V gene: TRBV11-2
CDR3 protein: CASSFGTNSYNEQFF
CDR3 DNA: TGTGCCAGCAGCTTCGGGACCAACTCCTACAATGAGCAGTTCTTC

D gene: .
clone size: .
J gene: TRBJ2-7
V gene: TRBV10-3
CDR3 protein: CAIRKREMVGEQYF
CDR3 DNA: TGTGCCATCCGGAAGCGAGAAATGGTGGGGGAGCAGTACTTC

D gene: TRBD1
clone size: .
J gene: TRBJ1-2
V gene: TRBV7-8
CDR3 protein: CASSLDPRGNGYTF
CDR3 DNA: TGTGCCAGCAGCTTAGACCCCAGGGGGAATGGCTACACCTTC

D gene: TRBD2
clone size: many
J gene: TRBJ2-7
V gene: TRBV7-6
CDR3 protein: CASSLLLAGISYEQYF
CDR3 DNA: TGTGCCAGCAGCTTACTGTTAGCGGGAATCTCCTACGAGCAGTACTTC

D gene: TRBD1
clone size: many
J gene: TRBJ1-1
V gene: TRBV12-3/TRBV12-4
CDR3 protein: CASRQQGARTEAFF
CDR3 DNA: TGTGCCAGCAGGCAACAGGGGGCGCGCACTGAAGCTTTCTTT

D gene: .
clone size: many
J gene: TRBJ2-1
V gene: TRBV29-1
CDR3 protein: CSVEEGNYNEQFF
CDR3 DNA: TGCAGCGTTGAAGAAGGGAACTACAATGAGCAGTTCTTC

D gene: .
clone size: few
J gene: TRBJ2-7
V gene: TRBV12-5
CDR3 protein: CASGLPPGASYEQYF
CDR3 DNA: TGTGCTAGTGGTTTGCCCCCTGGGGCATCCTACGAGCAGTACTTC

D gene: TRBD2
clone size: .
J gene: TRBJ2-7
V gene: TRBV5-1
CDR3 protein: CASSSGRAYEQYF
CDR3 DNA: TGCGCCAGCAGCAGCGGGAGGGCCTACGAGCAGTACTTC

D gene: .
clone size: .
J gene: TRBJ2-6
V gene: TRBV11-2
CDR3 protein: CASSDGLGGANVLTF
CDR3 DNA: TGTGCCAGCAGCGACGGGTTGGGAGGGGCCAACGTCCTGACTTTC

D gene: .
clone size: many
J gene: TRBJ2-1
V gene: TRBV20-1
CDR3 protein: CSARRNIRGNEQFF
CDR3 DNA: TGCAGTGCTAGGCGGAATATTAGGGGCAATGAGCAGTTCTTC

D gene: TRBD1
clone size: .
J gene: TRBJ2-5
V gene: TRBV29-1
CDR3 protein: CSVVGQGAETQYF
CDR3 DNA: TGCAGCGTTGTGGGGCAGGGGGCCGAGACCCAGTACTTC

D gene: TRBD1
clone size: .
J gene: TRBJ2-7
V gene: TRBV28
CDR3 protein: CANAKQGALNEQYF
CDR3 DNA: TGTGCCAACGCAAAACAGGGGGCGCTGAACGAGCAGTACTTC

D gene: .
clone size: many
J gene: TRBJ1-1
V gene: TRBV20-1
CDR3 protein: CSAGSVIRYTEAFF
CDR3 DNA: TGCAGTGCTGGATCAGTGATTCGATACACTGAAGCTTTCTTT

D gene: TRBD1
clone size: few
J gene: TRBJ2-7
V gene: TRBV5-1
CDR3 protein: CASTQGDTVSYEQYF
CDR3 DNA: TGCGCCAGCACCCAGGGGGATACGGTCTCCTACGAGCAGTACTTC

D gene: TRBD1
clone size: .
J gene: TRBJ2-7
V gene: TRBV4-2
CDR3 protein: CASSHERTGGYEQYF
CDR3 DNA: TGTGCCAGCAGCCACGAACGGACAGGGGGGTACGAGCAGTACTTC

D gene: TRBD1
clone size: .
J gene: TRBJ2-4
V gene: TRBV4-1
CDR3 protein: CASSQVDRVDIQYF
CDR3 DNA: TGCGCCAGCAGCCAGGTGGACAGGGTAGACATTCAGTACTTC

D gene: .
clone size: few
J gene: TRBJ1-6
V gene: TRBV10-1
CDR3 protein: CASSAGHRGRSPLHF
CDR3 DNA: TGCGCCAGCAGTGCGGGACACCGGGGGCGATCACCCCTCCACTTT

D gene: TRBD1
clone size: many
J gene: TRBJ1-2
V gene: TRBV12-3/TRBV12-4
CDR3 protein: CASSTTGPVGGYTF
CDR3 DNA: TGTGCCAGCAGTACGACAGGGCCGGTGGGTGGCTACACCTTC

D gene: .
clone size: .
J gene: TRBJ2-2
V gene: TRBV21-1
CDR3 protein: CASSKVEPSWWPLAVNTGELFF
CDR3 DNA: TGTGCCAGCAGCAAAGTAGAACCGTCTTGGTGGCCGCTGGCCGTCAACACCGGGGAGCTGTTTTTT

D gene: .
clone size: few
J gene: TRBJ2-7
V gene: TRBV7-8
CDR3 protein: CASSSQIDLANEQYF
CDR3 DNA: TGTGCCAGCAGCTCCCAAATAGACCTAGCCAACGAGCAGTACTTC

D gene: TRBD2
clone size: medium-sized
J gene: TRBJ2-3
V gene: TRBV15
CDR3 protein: CATSREAGSTDTQYF
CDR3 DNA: TGTGCCACCAGCAGAGAAGCGGGGAGCACAGATACGCAGTATTTT

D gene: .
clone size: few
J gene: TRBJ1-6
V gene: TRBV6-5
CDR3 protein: CASSTPTLNSPLHF
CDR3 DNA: TGTGCCAGCAGTACACCCACGCTTAATTCACCCCTCCACTTT

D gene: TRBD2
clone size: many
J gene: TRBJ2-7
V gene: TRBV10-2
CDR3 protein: CASSAGGDSYEQYF
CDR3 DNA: TGCGCCAGCAGTGCGGGAGGGGATTCCTACGAGCAGTACTTC

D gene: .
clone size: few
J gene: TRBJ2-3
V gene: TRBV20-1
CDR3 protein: CSAMVLANRPDTQYF
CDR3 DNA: TGCAGTGCTATGGTTCTGGCGAATCGTCCAGATACGCAGTATTTT

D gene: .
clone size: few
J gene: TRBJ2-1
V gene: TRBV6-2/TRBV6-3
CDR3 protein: CASSYRRDFPSEQFF
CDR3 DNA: TGTGCCAGCAGTTATCGCAGGGATTTTCCAAGTGAGCAGTTCTTC

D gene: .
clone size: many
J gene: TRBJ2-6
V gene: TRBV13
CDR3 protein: CASSLVGANVLTF
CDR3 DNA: TGTGCCAGCAGCTTAGTTGGGGCCAACGTCCTGACTTTC

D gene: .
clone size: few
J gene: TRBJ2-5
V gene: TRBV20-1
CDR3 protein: CSATSVGRSQETQYF
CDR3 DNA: TGCAGTGCTACCAGCGTGGGGAGAAGCCAAGAGACCCAGTACTTC

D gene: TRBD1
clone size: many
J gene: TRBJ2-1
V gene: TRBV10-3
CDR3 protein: CATMDREGLNEQFF
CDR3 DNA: TGTGCGACGATGGACAGGGAAGGGCTCAATGAGCAGTTCTTC

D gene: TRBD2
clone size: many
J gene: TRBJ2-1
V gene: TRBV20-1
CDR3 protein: CSARDLFTSGSSNRGSYNEQFF
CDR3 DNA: TGCAGTGCTAGAGATCTATTCACTAGCGGGAGTTCGAATCGGGGTTCCTACAATGAGCAGTTCTTC